Below are 6 T cell receptor beta chains sequenced from a single sample in a study of cytomegalovirus exposure and HLA in healthy donors. The PCR had 60 Vbeta and 13 Jbeta primers. The protocol was immunoSEQ multiplex PCR, while the TCRdb copy is restricted to in-frame clones and leaves out a portion. Here the sample table reports about 210,000 clones. Sequenced: PBMCs. The receptors here all came from a woman aged 25 to 39 in good health and CMV-seropositive.

The J gene is TRBJ2-5, the V gene TRBV5-6, with D perhaps TRBD1 (6 bases). The CDR3 is 19 amino acids. V lost 2 bases and J lost 3, with 26 bases in between. Germline V gene lookup returns CDR1 SGHDT and CDR2 YYEEEE. The CDR3 protein is CASSFPGFEQGPREETQYF. The CDR3 DNA sequence: TGTGCCAGCAGCTTCCCCGGGTTCGAACAGGGACCGAGGGAAGAGACCCAGTACTTC.

The V gene is TRBV7-6, the J gene TRBJ1-3; D not certain. Germline CDR1 is SGHVS and CDR2 is FNYEAQ. CDR3 size: 16 residues. V was shortened by 2 bases and J by 6 bases, with 17 bases between the two germline ends. The CDR3 loop reads CASSLTPGTVTNTIYF. CDR3 nucleotide sequence: TGTGCCAGCAGCTTAACTCCGGGAACGGTCACAAACACCATATATTTT.

This chain joins TRBV19 and TRBJ1-2; maybe TRBD1 (5 bases). Per the germline V gene, CDR1 is LNHDA and CDR2 is SQIVND (reference sequence). V lost 4 bases to trimming and J lost 4 bases, with 16 bases between them. There are 15 residues in the CDR3. CDR3 nucleotides: TGTGCCAGTAGTACCATGACGGGACTCTTCTATGGCTACACCTTC. Encoded protein: CASSTMTGLFYGYTF.

V gene TRBV10-3 combines with J gene TRBJ2-7; 9 bases line up with TRBD1. With V trimmed by 4 bases and J by 3 bases, 13 bases remained unmatched. This CDR3 spans 17 amino acids. Germline V gives CDR1 ENHRY, CDR2 SYGVKD. The CDR3 sequence: CAISGRDREVPVYEQYF. For the CDR3, the DNA is TGTGCCATCAGTGGGAGGGACAGGGAAGTCCCCGTCTACGAGCAGTACTTC.

The chain employs TRBV15 and TRBJ1-3; TRBD1 might be the D (6 bases). CDR3 length equals 16 residues. Trimming cost V 3 bases and J 0 bases, with 12 bases left between them. Per the germline V gene, CDR1 is LNHNV and CDR2 is YYDKDF (reference sequence). The CDR3 nucleotides read TGTGCCACCAGCAGGGACAGTAGCTACTCTGGAAACACCATATATTTT. Translating gives CATSRDSSYSGNTIYF.

The rearrangement links TRBV2 to TRBJ1-6; D ambiguous. Germline-derived CDR1 and CDR2 are SNHLY and FYNNEI. V gave up 3 bases and J gave up 7 bases, with 13 bases separating them. This CDR3 is built from 15 residues. CDR3 coding DNA: TGTGCCAGCAGTGAGTCGCCAGTCGGGAATTCACCCCTCCACTTT. Its translation is CASSESPVGNSPLHF.